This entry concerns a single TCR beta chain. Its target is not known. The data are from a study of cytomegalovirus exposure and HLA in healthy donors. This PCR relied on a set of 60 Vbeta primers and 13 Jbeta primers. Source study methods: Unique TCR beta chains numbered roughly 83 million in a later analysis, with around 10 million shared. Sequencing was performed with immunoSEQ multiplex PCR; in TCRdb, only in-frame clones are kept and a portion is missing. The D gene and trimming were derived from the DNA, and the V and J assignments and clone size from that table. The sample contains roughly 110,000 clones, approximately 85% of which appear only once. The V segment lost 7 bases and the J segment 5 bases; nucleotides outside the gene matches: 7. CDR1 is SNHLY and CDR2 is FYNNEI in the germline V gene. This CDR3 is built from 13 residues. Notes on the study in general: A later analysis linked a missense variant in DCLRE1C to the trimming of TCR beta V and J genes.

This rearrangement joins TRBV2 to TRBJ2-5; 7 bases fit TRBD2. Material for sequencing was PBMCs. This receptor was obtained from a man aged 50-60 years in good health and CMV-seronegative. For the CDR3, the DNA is TGTGCCAGCAACCGGGGGAGGGAGGAGACCCAGTACTTC. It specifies CASNRGREETQYF. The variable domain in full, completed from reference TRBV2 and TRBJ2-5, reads EPEVTQTPSHQVTQMGQEVILRCVPISNHLYFYWYRQILGQKVEFLVSFYNNEISEKSEIFDDQFSVERPDGSNFTLKIRSTKLEDSAMYFCASNRGREETQYFGPGTRLLVL.